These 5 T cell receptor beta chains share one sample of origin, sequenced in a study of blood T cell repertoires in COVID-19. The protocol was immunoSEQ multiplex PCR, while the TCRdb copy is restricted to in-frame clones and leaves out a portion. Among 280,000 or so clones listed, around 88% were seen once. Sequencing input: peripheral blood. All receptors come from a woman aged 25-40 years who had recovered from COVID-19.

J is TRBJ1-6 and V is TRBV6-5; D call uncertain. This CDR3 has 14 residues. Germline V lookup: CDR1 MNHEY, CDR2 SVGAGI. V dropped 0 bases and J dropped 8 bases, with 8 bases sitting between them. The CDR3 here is CASSYSGSDSPLHF. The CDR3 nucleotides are TGTGCCAGCAGTTACTCCGGGAGCGATTCACCCCTCCACTTT.

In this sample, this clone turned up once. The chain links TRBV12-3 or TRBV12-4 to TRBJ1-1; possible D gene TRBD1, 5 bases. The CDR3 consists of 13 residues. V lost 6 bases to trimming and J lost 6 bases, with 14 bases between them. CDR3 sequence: CASRLGDSSEAFF. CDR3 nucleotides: TGTGCCAGCAGACTTGGAGACAGCTCTGAAGCTTTCTTT.

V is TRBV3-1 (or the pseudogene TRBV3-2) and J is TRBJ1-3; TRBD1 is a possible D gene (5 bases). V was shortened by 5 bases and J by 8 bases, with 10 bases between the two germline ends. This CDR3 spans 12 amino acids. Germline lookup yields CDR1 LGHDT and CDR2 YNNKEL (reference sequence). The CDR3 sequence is CASSSGGYTIYF. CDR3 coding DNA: TGTGCCAGCAGCTCTGGGGGGTACACCATATATTTT.

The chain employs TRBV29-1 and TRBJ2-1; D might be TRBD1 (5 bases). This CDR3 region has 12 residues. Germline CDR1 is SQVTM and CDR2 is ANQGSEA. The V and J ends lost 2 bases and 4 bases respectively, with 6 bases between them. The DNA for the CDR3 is TGCAGCGTTGAAAGGGGATACAATGAGCAGTTCTTC. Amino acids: CSVERGYNEQFF.

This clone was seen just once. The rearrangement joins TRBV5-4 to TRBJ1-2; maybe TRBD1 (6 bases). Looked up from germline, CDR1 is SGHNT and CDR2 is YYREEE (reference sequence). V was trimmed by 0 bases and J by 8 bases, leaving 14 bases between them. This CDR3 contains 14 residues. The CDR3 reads CASSLGGGAEGYTF. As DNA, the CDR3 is TGTGCCAGCAGCTTGGGGGGGGGCGCGGAGGGCTACACCTTC. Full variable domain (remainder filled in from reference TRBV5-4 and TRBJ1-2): ETGVTQSPTHLIKTRGQQVTLRCSSQSGHNTVSWYQQALGQGPQFIFQYYREEENGRGNFPPRFSGLQFPNYSSELNVNALELDDSALYLCASSLGGGAEGYTFGSGTRLTVV.